One and the same sample provided the 16 T cell receptor beta chains below, sequenced in a study of blood T cells in healthy people across ages. Sample-barcoded 5' priming and a J-beta primer mix drove a second PCR of about 6 to 12 cycles. TCRdb re-called the 5' RACE reads through MiXCR, storing one row per CDR3 protein. The table has about 570,000 distinct CDR3 sequences, approximately 25% seen once. The sequenced sample was blood. The receptors derive from a woman in her seventies in good health.

V and J are TRBV6-4 and TRBJ1-1; D call uncertain. The V and J ends lost 4 bases and 7 bases respectively, with 19 bases between them. Germline CDR1 and CDR2: MRHNA and SNTAGT. The CDR3 extends over 15 amino acids. CDR3 bases: TGTGCCAGCAGTGGCCAAAGGACGGAGAAGGGTGAAGCTTTCTTT. It yields the protein CASSGQRTEKGEAFF.

This clonotype has just a few counts. The V call is TRBV15, the J call TRBJ2-2, with D possibly TRBD1 on 5 matching bases. The CDR3 sequence is 15 residues long. Germline V gene sequence: CDR1 LNHNV, CDR2 YYDKDF (reference sequence). Trimming pared 0 bases from V and 6 bases from J, leaving 11 bases between. Written as DNA, the CDR3 is TGTGCCACCAGCAGAGACGGACAAGGGCCCGGGGAGCTGTTTTTT. Residues: CATSRDGQGPGELFF.

This chain connects TRBV29-1 to TRBJ2-6; D gene ambiguous. The CDR3 totals 17 residues. Germline CDR1 SQVTM, CDR2 ANQGSEA. Trimming pared 3 bases from V and 0 bases from J, leaving 15 bases between. The CDR3 coding sequence is TGCAGCGTTGAGGCTATTGTCAGGCCCTCTGGGGCCAACGTCCTGACTTTC. Its translation: CSVEAIVRPSGANVLTF.

The table lists this clonotype with a few counts. This CDR3 reads CSATPGGGFREKLFF. The CDR3 DNA sequence: TGCAGTGCGACCCCCGGGGGGGGGTTCCGTGAAAAACTGTTTTTT. The gene calls are TRBV20-1 and TRBJ1-4; D may be TRBD1 (5 bases). Looked up from germline, CDR1 is DFQATT and CDR2 is SNEGSKA (reference sequence). The CDR3 is made up of 15 amino acids. With 6 bases removed from V and 7 bases from J, the gap between germline ends came to 21 bases.

Note on this clonotype: A much larger clone differs by one base, so this may be a read error. Here the CDR3 DNA reads TGCGCCAGCAGCCAAGTTGCTAGCATGCCGGCCAATGAGCAGTTCTTC. Its translation is CASSQVASMPANEQFF. V and J are TRBV4-3 and TRBJ2-1, with TRBD2 as a possible D gene (5 bases). In germline, CDR1 is LGHNA, CDR2 YSLEER. The V end was cut by 1 base, the J end by 6 bases, with 16 bases between. The CDR3 is made up of 16 amino acids.

The chain combines TRBV5-1 with TRBJ2-5; either TRBD1 or TRBD2 may fit D (5 bases each). Per germline, CDR1 SGHRS and CDR2 YFSETQ. The V end was cut by 7 bases, the J end by 3 bases, with 16 bases between. The CDR3 totals 14 residues. Written as DNA, the CDR3 is TGCGCCAGCCGCAAGGGGACCAACGAAGAGACCCAGTACTTC. It encodes CASRKGTNEETQYF.

The J gene is TRBJ2-7, the V gene TRBV7-6, with TRBD2 matching over 8 bases. The CDR3 sequence is 15 residues long. Germline CDR1 reads SGHVS; CDR2 reads FNYEAQ. Trimming cost V 1 base and J 2 bases; bases outside gene matches: 4. In DNA, the CDR3 is TGTGCCAGCAGCTTAGTGGCTAGCGGGCCCTACGAGCAGTACTTC. Protein: CASSLVASGPYEQYF.

This rearrangement joins TRBV3-1 to TRBJ1-1; D possibly corresponds to TRBD1 (5 bases). The V gene's germline CDR1 is LGHDT and CDR2 YNNKEL (reference sequence). Trimming took 0 bases from V and 10 from J, leaving 15 bases between them. The length of the CDR3 is 14 residues. The CDR3, as DNA: TGTGCCAGCAGCCAAGATATTAGTGGGGCGGGAGCTTTCTTT. This encodes CASSQDISGAGAFF.

The chain carries TRBV20-1 and TRBJ2-1; TRBD1 agrees at 8 bases. The CDR3 has 16 amino acids. V lost 3 bases and J lost 4; bases outside the gene matches: 11. Looked up from germline, CDR1 is DFQATT and CDR2 is SNEGSKA (reference sequence). In DNA form, the CDR3 reads TGCAGTGCTAGTTCGCGGTCAGGGGGCGCTTACAATGAGCAGTTCTTC. Encoded protein: CSASSRSGGAYNEQFF.

This clonotype turned up a few times. V and J are TRBV4-3 and TRBJ2-7, with D perhaps being TRBD1 or TRBD2 (5 bases each). Germline CDR1 is LGHNA and CDR2 is YSLEER. CDR3 length equals 14 residues. V shed 0 bases and J shed 4 bases, with 10 bases lying between them. CDR3 DNA: TGCGCCAGCAGCCAAGATCAGGGACCTTACGAGCAGTACTTC. Translated: CASSQDQGPYEQYF.

In its sample, this clonotype is medium-sized (0.01 to 0.1%). The gene calls are TRBV9 and TRBJ2-7; unclear D gene. Germline-derived CDR1 and CDR2 are SGDLS and YYNGEE. This CDR3 has 16 amino acids. V was shortened by 2 bases and J by 2 bases, with 17 bases between the two germline ends. In nucleotides, the CDR3 is TGTGCCAGCAGCGTGTACCCAGTGGGATTCCCCTACGAGCAGTACTTC. Protein sequence: CASSVYPVGFPYEQYF. Using reference TRBV9 and TRBJ2-7 for the parts outside the CDR3, the full variable domain is DSGVTQTPKHLITATGQRVTLRCSPRSGDLSVYWYQQSLDQGLQFLIQYYNGEERAKGNILERFSAQQFPDLHSELNLSSLELGDSALYFCASSVYPVGFPYEQYFGPGTRLTVT.

In this sample, this clonotype turned up a few times. The rearrangement joins TRBV2 to TRBJ2-1; D may be TRBD1 (6 bases). Germline V CDR1 and CDR2: SNHLY, FYNNEI. V lost 4 bases and J 5 bases, leaving 15 bases between the germline ends. This CDR3 spans 15 amino acids. CDR3 loop: CASSGGLGFDNEQFF. The CDR3, as DNA: TGTGCCAGCAGTGGGGGGCTGGGGTTCGACAATGAGCAGTTCTTC.

This clonotype was counted only a few times. The chain links TRBV7-2 to TRBJ2-5; TRBD2 agrees at 9 bases. The last part of the DNA fits TRBJ2-1 better; the J call may be wrong. Looked up from germline, CDR1 is SGHTA and CDR2 is FQGNSA. This CDR3 is 15 amino acids long. The CDR3 sequence is CASSSQGLARNEQFF. In nucleotides, the CDR3 is TGTGCCAGCAGCTCTCAAGGACTAGCGAGGAATGAGCAGTTCTTC.

This sequence joins TRBV5-1 and TRBJ1-1, with D unclear. V was trimmed by 6 bases and J by 1 base, leaving 13 bases between them. Germline CDR1 is SGHRS and CDR2 is YFSETQ. The CDR3 is 14 residues long. The CDR3, as DNA: TGCGCCAGCACCCCGAGGCCATCGAACACTGAAGCTTTCTTT. Translation gives CASTPRPSNTEAFF.

The chain joins TRBV3-1 to TRBJ1-5; the D gene is possibly TRBD1 (5 bases). CDR3 length: 15 residues. Germline V CDR1 and CDR2: LGHDT, YNNKEL (reference sequence). V lost 1 base, J lost 6 bases, and 13 bases lay in between. This CDR3 is CASSQGREGSQPQHF. DNA of the CDR3: TGTGCCAGCAGCCAAGGAAGGGAGGGGAGTCAGCCCCAGCATTTT.

The chain recombines TRBV5-1 with TRBJ2-5; D is possibly TRBD2 (6 bases). The CDR3 spans 16 residues. The germline CDR1 and CDR2 sequences are SGHRS and YFSETQ. V was clipped by 0 bases and J by 4 bases, with 16 bases between them. CDR3 nucleotides: TGCGCCAGCAGCTTGGGCGGCGGGGCGAGGGTAGAGACCCAGTACTTC. Translation: CASSLGGGARVETQYF.